The 9 T cell receptor beta chains below were found in one sample sequenced in a study of PD-L1 blockade in urothelial cancer. Sequencing used immunoSEQ multiplex PCR; TCRdb keeps in-frame clones, though not all of them. The sample has 45,000 to 50,000 clones, around 88% seen once; the top ten hold 3.9%. Sequenced material: PBMCs, taken around atezolizumab (anti-PD-L1) treatment. The receptors derive from an older man with urothelial cancer.

To note about this clone: The sample contains more than one DNA sequence encoding this CDR3. The gene calls are TRBV19 and TRBJ2-7, with D possibly being TRBD1 (5 bases). The V end was cut by 5 bases, the J end by 3 bases, with 5 bases between. The CDR3 covers 11 residues. From germline, CDR1 is LNHDA and CDR2 SQIVND (reference sequence). The CDR3 protein is CASSQGYEQYF. For the CDR3, the DNA is TGTGCCAGTAGTCAGGGCTACGAGCAGTACTTC.

This sequence joins TRBV11-2 and TRBJ1-2; D uncertain. This CDR3 region has 13 residues. The V gene lost 7 bases and the J gene lost 8 bases, with 17 bases spanning the gap. CDR1 and CDR2 (germline): SGHAT, FQNNGV. CDR3 nucleotide sequence: TGTGCCAGCACCCGCTCGGGAAACTTGGGCTACACCTTC. Encoded protein: CASTRSGNLGYTF.

This chain uses TRBV5-1 with TRBJ2-5, with a tentative D call TRBD2 (5 bases). V lost 0 bases and J lost 4, with 10 bases in between. This CDR3 is 14 amino acids long. The germline V gene encodes CDR1 SGHRS and CDR2 YFSETQ. CDR3 coding DNA: TGCGCCAGCAGCTTGGAGACTATGAGAGAGACCCAGTACTTC. This sequence encodes CASSLETMRETQYF. Full variable domain (remainder filled in from reference TRBV5-1 and TRBJ2-5): KAGVTQTPRYLIKTRGQQVTLSCSPISGHRSVSWYQQTPGQGLQFLFEYFSETQRNKGNFPGRFSGRQFSNSRSEMNVSTLELGDSALYLCASSLETMRETQYFGPGTRLLVL.

The rearrangement links TRBV11-3 to TRBJ2-1, with 10 nucleotides matching TRBD2. Germline CDR1 SGHNT, CDR2 YENEEA. The V segment lost 2 bases and the J segment 6 bases; nucleotides outside the gene matches: 4. CDR3 length: 15 amino acids. CDR3 loop: CASSLRLAGVNEQFF. In DNA form, the CDR3 reads TGTGCCAGCAGCTTACGTCTAGCGGGAGTCAATGAGCAGTTCTTC. Supplemented by reference TRBV11-3 and TRBJ2-1, the full variable domain reads EAGVVQSPRYKIIEKKQPVAFWCNPISGHNTLYWYLQNLGQGPELLIRYENEEAVDDSQLPKDRFSAERLKGVDSTLKIQPAELGDSAVYLCASSLRLAGVNEQFFGPGTRLTVL.

This chain links TRBV5-5 with TRBJ1-4; 7 bases are shared with TRBD1. CDR3 length equals 15 residues. V lost 4 bases, J lost 6 bases, and 9 bases stayed unmatched. CDR1 SGHKS and CDR2 YYEKEE come from the germline V gene (reference sequence). The CDR3 reads CASSAPGQFYEKLFF. CDR3 bases: TGTGCCAGCAGCGCTCCGGGACAGTTCTATGAAAAACTGTTTTTT.

V gene TRBV10-3 combines with J gene TRBJ2-7, with 11 bases identical to TRBD1. V shed 0 bases and J 4 bases; nucleotides not matched to a gene: 2. CDR3 length: 15 amino acids. The germline V gene has CDR1 ENHRY and CDR2 SYGVKD. CDR3: CAISESGTGGYEQYF. For the CDR3, the DNA is TGTGCCATCAGTGAGTCCGGGACAGGGGGATACGAGCAGTACTTC.

The rearrangement uses TRBV27 and TRBJ1-4; D not certain. Germline V gene sequence: CDR1 MNHEY, CDR2 SMNVEV (reference sequence). CDR3 size: 14 residues. Trimming removed 8 bases at V and 0 bases at J, with 10 bases between. The CDR3 loop reads CASGQFATNEKLFF. The CDR3 bases are TGTGCCAGCGGCCAGTTTGCAACTAATGAAAAACTGTTTTTT.

The rearrangement links TRBV18 to TRBJ2-3, with TRBD2 matching over 9 bases. J was trimmed by 2 bases and V by 2 bases; bases with no gene match: 8. The CDR3 runs to 17 residues. Germline assignment: CDR1 KGHSH and CDR2 LQKENI. For the CDR3, the DNA is TGTGCCAGCTCACCAACCCTAGCGGGACTTGTCACAGATACGCAGTATTTT. Its translation: CASSPTLAGLVTDTQYF.

V usage is TRBV12-5 and J usage is TRBJ2-1, with D tentatively TRBD2 (6 bases). CDR1 and CDR2 from the germline V gene are LGHNT and FRNRAP. Trimming took 5 bases from V and 1 from J, leaving 15 bases between them. The CDR3 consists of 16 residues. The CDR3: CASGPGTATSYNEQFF. In DNA form, the CDR3 reads TGTGCTAGTGGTCCGGGGACTGCCACATCCTACAATGAGCAGTTCTTC. The whole variable domain, remainder taken from reference TRBV12-5 and TRBJ2-1, is DARVTQTPRHKVTEMGQEVTMRCQPILGHNTVFWYRQTMMQGLELLAYFRNRAPLDDSGMPKDRFSAEMPDATLATLKIQPSEPRDSAVYFCASGPGTATSYNEQFFGPGTRLTVL.